These 8 T cell receptor beta chains were sequenced from one sample in a study of shared clonotypes between healthy human individuals. Libraries were prepared by immunoSEQ multiplex PCR; TCRdb keeps only in-frame clonotypes and omits some of them. The table has about 2.4 million clones, about 92% seen once. Source material: naive CD4+ T cells sorted from blood. Described subset: CD45RA+ positively selected. The origin of the receptors is a man younger than 35 in good health.

The V and J genes are TRBV30 and TRBJ2-3; D remains unclear. V lost 3 bases, J lost 5 bases, and 9 bases lay in between. The germline gives CDR1 GTSNPN, CDR2 SVGIG (reference sequence). The CDR3 spans 12 residues. The CDR3 sequence is CAWRGLGDTQYF. The CDR3 nucleotides read TGTGCCTGGAGAGGTTTAGGAGATACGCAGTATTTT.

The chain has TRBV6-5 and TRBJ2-1; perhaps TRBD2 as D (5 bases). Germline lookup yields CDR1 MNHEY and CDR2 SVGAGI. The CDR3 runs 16 residues. Trimming removed 2 bases at V and 1 base at J, with 12 bases between. The CDR3 reads CASSYGSSSSYNEQFF. The CDR3 nucleotides read TGTGCCAGCAGTTACGGGAGTTCTTCTTCCTACAATGAGCAGTTCTTC.

The rearrangement joins TRBV10-3 to TRBJ1-3; D is unresolved. The CDR3 spans 13 residues. In germline, CDR1 is ENHRY, CDR2 SYGVKD. V was pared by 4 bases and J by 0 bases, with 4 bases between. The CDR3 protein is CAISASSGNTIYF. CDR3 coding DNA: TGTGCCATCAGTGCTAGCTCTGGAAACACCATATATTTT.

The chain uses TRBV28 and TRBJ2-3; D remains ambiguous. Trimming removed 8 bases at V and 6 bases at J, with 6 bases between. The CDR3 runs to 10 residues. Looked up from germline, CDR1 is MDHEN and CDR2 is SYDVKM. The CDR3 loop is CASGFDTQYF. The CDR3 region has the DNA TGTGCCAGCGGCTTTGATACGCAGTATTTT.

This rearrangement joins TRBV11-2 to TRBJ1-2; 8 nucleotides align to TRBD1. Trimming took 1 base from V and 3 from J; bases not matched to a gene: 4. Germline V gives CDR1 SGHAT, CDR2 FQNNGV. The CDR3 has 15 amino acids. CDR3 in DNA: TGTGCCAGCAGCTTAGTGCAGGGGGCTGACTATGGCTACACCTTC. Protein sequence: CASSLVQGADYGYTF.

The V and J genes are TRBV11-3 and TRBJ2-7, with 11 bases matching TRBD1. CDR3 length: 15 amino acids. Trimming took 3 bases from V and 5 from J; bases not matched to a gene: 6. Germline-derived CDR1 and CDR2 are SGHNT and YENEEA. The CDR3 DNA is TGTGCCAGCAGCTTCCGGACAGGGGGCATGGACGAGCAGTACTTC. It yields the protein CASSFRTGGMDEQYF. Full variable domain (outside the CDR3, taken from reference TRBV11-3 and TRBJ2-7): EAGVVQSPRYKIIEKKQPVAFWCNPISGHNTLYWYLQNLGQGPELLIRYENEEAVDDSQLPKDRFSAERLKGVDSTLKIQPAELGDSAVYLCASSFRTGGMDEQYFGPGTRLTVT.

This chain connects TRBV7-9 to TRBJ1-2, with a tentative D call TRBD1 (6 bases). CDR3 length: 13 residues. V shed 6 bases and J shed 7 bases, with 15 bases lying between them. The germline gives CDR1 SEHNR, CDR2 FQNEAQ (reference sequence). CDR3 DNA sequence: TGTGCCAGCAGACCACAGGGTTCTGGTGGCTACACCTTC. This encodes CASRPQGSGGYTF. The full variable domain, in which reference TRBV7-9 and TRBJ1-2 provide the parts outside the CDR3, is DTGVSQNPRHKITKRGQNVTFRCDPISEHNRLYWYRQTLGQGPEFLTYFQNEAQLEKSRLLSDRFSAERPKGSFSTLEIQRTEQGDSAMYLCASRPQGSGGYTFGSGTRLTVV.

The J gene is TRBJ1-3, the V gene TRBV7-2, with D tentatively TRBD1 (5 bases). The CDR3 length is 16 residues. Trimming pared 4 bases from V and 3 bases from J, leaving 16 bases between. Germline V CDR1 and CDR2: SGHTA, FQGNSA. DNA of the CDR3: TGTGCCAGCAGCTCCGGCGGGGCCCAGAGTGGAAACACCATATATTTT. Its protein is CASSSGGAQSGNTIYF. Looking up the rest from reference TRBV7-2 and TRBJ1-3 gives the full variable domain: GAGVSQSPSNKVTEKGKDVELRCDPISGHTALYWYRQSLGQGLEFLIYFQGNSAPDKSGLPSDRFSAERTGGSVSTLTIQRTQQEDSAVYLCASSSGGAQSGNTIYFGEGSWLTVV.